The entry that follows covers one T cell receptor beta chain sequence. This record belongs to a study of blood T cell repertoires in COVID-19. Study background: Whether acute or convalescent, the COVID-19 samples came from the United States, Italy and Spain.

Per the original methods: Counts of nucleated cells, estimated from reference gene primer amplification, were obtained. Produced via immunoSEQ multiplex PCR; TCRdb's table is partial and in-frame only. Clone size and the V and J calls come from that table; the DNA yielded D and trimming. This table has nearly 200,000 clones, approximately 90% appearing once. V shed 4 bases, J shed 1 base, and the junction held 6 bases outside the gene matches. Germline CDR1 is SGDLS and CDR2 is YYNGEE. The CDR3 is made up of 16 amino acids. Sequenced sample: peripheral blood. This sequence originates from a middle-aged woman who had recovered from COVID-19. J is TRBJ2-2 and V is TRBV9; TRBD1 aligns across 8 bases. CDR3 sequence: CASSSQGARNTGELFF. The CDR3 DNA sequence: TGTGCCAGCAGCTCCCAGGGGGCAAGGAACACCGGGGAGCTGTTTTTT.